Following are 25 T cell receptor beta chains from one sample sequenced in a study of blood T cell repertoires in COVID-19. TCRdb's copy holds only in-frame clones and misses some; the assay was immunoSEQ multiplex PCR. The data hold 80,000 to 100,000 clones, with about 90% observed a single time. Specimen: peripheral blood. The receptors shown here come from a human donor with active COVID-19. The donor label of this sample is uncertain.

The chain employs TRBV6-2 or TRBV6-3 and TRBJ2-5; possibly TRBD2 for D (6 bases). The CDR3 runs to 14 residues. Trimming pared 4 bases from V and 2 bases from J, leaving 11 bases between. From germline, CDR1 is MNHEY and CDR2 SVGEGT. DNA of the CDR3: TGTGCCAGCAGTTCCCAGCGGGTACAAGAGACCCAGTACTTC. Amino acid sequence: CASSSQRVQETQYF.

DNA for the CDR3: TGCGCCAGCAGACCCTCGAGCGGGGAAGAGACCCAGTACTTC. It specifies CASRPSSGEETQYF. The V gene is TRBV5-1, the J gene TRBJ2-5, with 7 bases fitting TRBD2. The CDR3 covers 14 residues. The germline V gene encodes CDR1 SGHRS and CDR2 YFSETQ. Trimming cost V 5 bases and J 3 bases; bases outside gene matches: 7.

The chain uses TRBV10-3 and TRBJ2-1; the D is unclear. From germline, CDR1 is ENHRY and CDR2 SYGVKD. V gave up 3 bases and J gave up 8 bases, with 5 bases separating them. The CDR3 consists of 11 residues. DNA of the CDR3: TGTGCCATCAGTGATATGTATGAGCAGTTCTTC. It encodes CAISDMYEQFF.

The chain links TRBV20-1 to TRBJ2-7; perhaps TRBD1 as D (6 bases). This CDR3 has 14 residues. V lost 3 bases and J 2 bases, leaving 14 bases between the germline ends. Germline-derived CDR1 and CDR2 are DFQATT and SNEGSKA (reference sequence). The CDR3 region has the DNA TGCAGTGCTAGTGATCCGGGACACCCCTACGAGCAGTACTTC. This encodes CSASDPGHPYEQYF.

The chain joins TRBV5-4 to TRBJ2-7; D gene uncertain. This CDR3 is 15 amino acids long. The germline V gene has CDR1 SGHNT and CDR2 YYREEE (reference sequence). Trimming took 0 bases from V and 0 from J, leaving 10 bases between them. The CDR3 DNA reads as TGTGCCAGCAGCTTGGATGGTATTAGCTCCTACGAGCAGTACTTC. It codes for CASSLDGISSYEQYF. The whole variable domain, filled in from reference TRBV5-4 and TRBJ2-7, reads ETGVTQSPTHLIKTRGQQVTLRCSSQSGHNTVSWYQQALGQGPQFIFQYYREEENGRGNFPPRFSGLQFPNYSSELNVNALELDDSALYLCASSLDGISSYEQYFGPGTRLTVT.

The chain employs TRBV6-5 and TRBJ1-1; 9 nucleotides line up with TRBD1. V lost 5 bases to trimming and J lost 1 base; unmatched junction nucleotides: 2. Germline V gene sequence: CDR1 MNHEY, CDR2 SVGAGI. The CDR3 has 14 residues. The CDR3, as DNA: TGTGCCAGCAGTAGGACAGGGGCGAACACTGAAGCTTTCTTT. Translation gives CASSRTGANTEAFF.

The chain employs TRBV20-1 and TRBJ1-1; no clear D gene. Germline V gene lookup returns CDR1 DFQATT and CDR2 SNEGSKA (reference sequence). V lost 6 bases and J lost 4, with 9 bases in between. This CDR3 is 11 amino acids long. CDR3: CSARLVTEAFF. The DNA for the CDR3 is TGCAGTGCGCGACTGGTCACTGAAGCTTTCTTT.

The chain has TRBV14 and TRBJ2-3; 9 bases agree with TRBD1. Per germline, CDR1 SGHDN and CDR2 FVKESK. CDR3 length: 18 residues. Trimming removed 3 bases from V and 2 bases from J; junction bases left unmatched: 12. CDR3: CASSQTTHYRGLTDTQYF. The DNA for the CDR3 is TGTGCCAGCAGCCAGACTACCCACTACAGGGGGCTCACAGATACGCAGTATTTT.

This clone appeared a single time. The V and J genes are TRBV19 and TRBJ1-5, with a weak D call TRBD1 (6 bases). The CDR3 spans 16 residues. V lost 9 bases and J 0 bases, leaving 18 bases between the germline ends. The germline gives CDR1 LNHDA, CDR2 SQIVND (reference sequence). The CDR3 nucleotides are TGTGCCAGCCAGGACAGCACCATTTATAGCAATCAGCCCCAGCATTTT. It encodes CASQDSTIYSNQPQHF.

The genes are TRBV7-2 and TRBJ1-2; D remains ambiguous. Germline lookup yields CDR1 SGHTA and CDR2 FQGNSA. Trimming cost V 0 bases and J 0 bases, with 5 bases left between them. The CDR3 totals 14 residues. CDR3 residues: CASSLAQANYGYTF. CDR3 coding DNA: TGTGCCAGCAGCTTAGCCCAGGCTAACTATGGCTACACCTTC.

This chain links TRBV4-1 with TRBJ2-3; D possibly corresponds to TRBD1 (7 bases). V was pared by 0 bases and J by 8 bases, with 21 bases between. The CDR3 loop spans 17 amino acids. Germline-derived CDR1 and CDR2 are MGHRA and YSYEKL. The CDR3 spells CASSQERGQGGTGTQYF. The CDR3 DNA is TGCGCCAGCAGCCAAGAAAGGGGGCAGGGCGGGACGGGTACGCAGTATTTT.

Only one count was recorded for this clone. The V and J genes are TRBV4-3 and TRBJ1-4; D gene unclear. Trimming cost V 0 bases and J 0 bases, with 14 bases left between them. The CDR3 has 18 amino acids. CDR1 is LGHNA, CDR2 YSLEER, per germline. CDR3: CASSQDHPLVATNEKLFF. CDR3 coding DNA: TGCGCCAGCAGCCAAGATCACCCATTAGTTGCAACTAATGAAAAACTGTTTTTT.

V is TRBV7-9 and J is TRBJ2-2, with 8 bases fitting TRBD1. The CDR3 totals 15 residues. J was trimmed by 0 bases and V by 6 bases; bases with no gene match: 3. Germline V gene sequence: CDR1 SEHNR, CDR2 FQNEAQ (reference sequence). The CDR3 sequence: CASRAGGTNTGELFF. CDR3 coding DNA: TGTGCCAGCAGGGCAGGGGGCACGAACACCGGGGAGCTGTTTTTT. Full variable domain (outside the CDR3, taken from reference TRBV7-9 and TRBJ2-2): DTGVSQNPRHKITKRGQNVTFRCDPISEHNRLYWYRQTLGQGPEFLTYFQNEAQLEKSRLLSDRFSAERPKGSFSTLEIQRTEQGDSAMYLCASRAGGTNTGELFFGEGSRLTVL.

This clone was seen once. The chain carries TRBV5-1 and TRBJ2-7; 7 bases agree with TRBD2. Trimming at V came to 2 bases and at J to 6 bases, leaving 8 bases not matched to a gene. Per the germline V gene, CDR1 is SGHRS and CDR2 is YFSETQ. The CDR3 is made up of 14 amino acids. The CDR3 sequence: CASSLHSGGAEQYF. The CDR3 DNA sequence: TGCGCCAGCAGCTTACATTCGGGGGGAGCCGAGCAGTACTTC.

As for this clone: Within the sample, other DNA sequences also encode this same CDR3. As DNA, the CDR3 is TGTGCCAGCAGCTTGGGCGGACAGAGTTATGGCTACACCTTC. Protein product: CASSLGGQSYGYTF. The V and J genes are TRBV7-9 and TRBJ1-2; D may be TRBD1 (6 bases). Germline CDR1 and CDR2: SEHNR and FQNEAQ (reference sequence). The CDR3 sequence is 14 residues long. Trimming left V 3 bases short and J 5 bases short, with 13 bases between.

V usage is TRBV7-9 and J usage is TRBJ2-3; 7 bases match TRBD1. Per germline, CDR1 SEHNR and CDR2 FQNEAQ (reference sequence). This CDR3 spans 19 amino acids. The junction had 21 bases not matched to a gene; V was cut back by 2 bases and J by 7 bases. CDR3 region: CASSLTGSYRGPTLHTQYF. CDR3 in DNA: TGTGCCAGCAGCTTAACTGGGTCTTACAGGGGTCCAACCCTGCATACGCAGTATTTT.

This clone was seen ten or more times. The rearrangement uses TRBV6-2 or TRBV6-3 and TRBJ2-7; D is uncertain. Germline V gives CDR1 MNHEY, CDR2 SVGEGT. The length of the CDR3 is 13 residues. Trimming took off 6 bases at V and 0 bases at J, with 9 bases between the two ends. CDR3 in DNA: TGTGCCAGCAGCCGCCGGGTCTCCTACGAGCAGTACTTC. This gives the protein CASSRRVSYEQYF.

This rearrangement joins TRBV2 to TRBJ1-2, with TRBD1 identical over 10 bases. Per the germline V gene, CDR1 is SNHLY and CDR2 is FYNNEI. The J segment lost 6 bases and the V segment lost 4 bases, leaving 5 bases of the junction unmatched. CDR3 length: 14 residues. The CDR3 region has the DNA TGTGCCAGCAGTGTGAAGGGACAGGGGAATGGCTACACCTTC. The encoded protein is CASSVKGQGNGYTF. Full variable domain (outside the CDR3, taken from reference TRBV2 and TRBJ1-2): EPEVTQTPSHQVTQMGQEVILRCVPISNHLYFYWYRQILGQKVEFLVSFYNNEISEKSEIFDDQFSVERPDGSNFTLKIRSTKLEDSAMYFCASSVKGQGNGYTFGSGTRLTVV.

The V gene is TRBV3-1 (or the pseudogene TRBV3-2), the J gene TRBJ2-5; tentatively, D is TRBD1 (6 bases). Germline V lookup: CDR1 LGHDT, CDR2 YNNKEL (reference sequence). This CDR3 has 16 amino acids. The ends were cut back, 5 bases at V and 5 bases at J, with 21 bases in the middle. The CDR3 protein is CASSTPRGGGSETQYF. The CDR3 DNA follows: TGTGCCAGCAGCACTCCCCGGGGTGGGGGCTCGGAGACCCAGTACTTC.

This sequence joins TRBV5-1 and TRBJ1-4; D is possibly TRBD1 (6 bases). The CDR3 sequence is 14 residues long. CDR1 and CDR2 from the germline V gene are SGHRS and YFSETQ. Trimming cost V 0 bases and J 6 bases, with 9 bases left between them. The CDR3 is CASSLEAGDEKLFF. The CDR3 region has the DNA TGCGCCAGCAGCTTGGAGGCAGGGGATGAAAAACTGTTTTTT. The full variable domain, rest sourced from reference TRBV5-1 and TRBJ1-4, is KAGVTQTPRYLIKTRGQQVTLSCSPISGHRSVSWYQQTPGQGLQFLFEYFSETQRNKGNFPGRFSGRQFSNSRSEMNVSTLELGDSALYLCASSLEAGDEKLFFGSGTQLSVL.

This sequence joins TRBV7-9 and TRBJ2-2; D gene unclear. The CDR3 covers 17 residues. V was clipped by 5 bases and J by 0 bases, with 16 bases between them. Germline V lookup: CDR1 SEHNR, CDR2 FQNEAQ (reference sequence). The CDR3, as DNA: TGTGCCAGCAGCCCCCACCCCGGGTCGACGAACACCGGGGAGCTGTTTTTT. Translating it yields CASSPHPGSTNTGELFF.

This chain links TRBV29-1 with TRBJ1-5; 7 nucleotides agree with TRBD1. J lost 0 bases, V lost 3 bases, and 2 bases had no gene match. Germline V CDR1 and CDR2: SQVTM, ANQGSEA. There are 14 residues in the CDR3. The CDR3 loop is CSVDGTDSNQPQHF. The CDR3 DNA reads as TGCAGCGTTGACGGGACAGATAGCAATCAGCCCCAGCATTTT.

This chain joins TRBV3-1 (or the pseudogene TRBV3-2) and TRBJ1-2, with D perhaps matching TRBD1 (6 bases). Deletions cut 1 base from V and 8 bases from J, with 17 bases between. Per germline, CDR1 LGHDT and CDR2 YNNKEL (reference sequence). The CDR3 is made up of 15 amino acids. CDR3 in amino acids: CASSQVTGGPGGYTF. The CDR3 DNA follows: TGTGCCAGCAGCCAAGTAACGGGGGGGCCTGGGGGCTACACCTTC.

The chain carries TRBV5-6 and TRBJ2-7; perhaps TRBD2 as D (6 bases). The length of the CDR3 is 17 residues. Per the germline V gene, CDR1 is SGHDT and CDR2 is YYEEEE. V was cut by 4 bases and J by 2 bases, with 22 bases left in between. CDR3 nucleotides: TGTGCCAGCAGCGCGAGGGGAGCGGGCCGGGGCCCCTACGAGCAGTACTTC. Encoded protein: CASSARGAGRGPYEQYF.

This clone appeared once. The chain is built from TRBV9 and TRBJ1-3; the D is unclear. Trimming stripped 5 bases from V and 0 bases from J, with 9 bases between. Germline V lookup: CDR1 SGDLS, CDR2 YYNGEE. The CDR3 length is 14 residues. CDR3 loop: CASRRMSSGNTIYF. DNA for the CDR3: TGTGCCAGCAGGAGAATGAGCTCTGGAAACACCATATATTTT.